The source of this T cell receptor beta chain is a study of T cells after somatic rescue of genetic block. Method: immunoSEQ multiplex PCR; TCRdb's copy keeps in-frame clones and lacks some. The table records tens of thousands of clones, about 90% of them present only once. This clone was detected once. Other DNA variants within this sample encode the same CDR3. This CDR3 has 15 residues. The V gene lost 0 bases and the J gene lost 0 bases, with 8 bases spanning the gap. From germline, CDR1 is SGDLS and CDR2 YYNGEE. The chain couples TRBV9 to TRBJ2-3; D unresolved. The clonotype comes from a woman aged 18-29 years. The sequenced sample consisted of peripheral blood mononuclear cells (PBMCs). CDR3 DNA sequence: TGTGCCAGCAGCGTAGTAGGGTCCAGCACAGATACGCAGTATTTT. Translation gives CASSVVGSSTDTQYF.